One sample yielded the 2 T cell receptor beta chains listed below, sequenced in a study of blood T cells in healthy people across ages. Then a second PCR, running about 6 to 11 cycles, was carried out with a sample-barcoded 5' primer and a J-beta primer mix. TCRdb independently ran MiXCR on the 5' RACE reads; one entry per CDR3 protein. The table records hundreds of thousands of distinct CDR3 sequences, roughly 32% of them present only once. The sample taken for sequencing was blood. The receptors shown here come from a woman of 80 years or more in good health.

This clonotype has ten or more counts. The chain couples TRBV2 to TRBJ1-2; 8 bases line up with TRBD1. The CDR3 runs 15 residues. The V gene's germline CDR1 is SNHLY and CDR2 FYNNEI. With V trimmed by 6 bases and J by 2 bases, 8 bases remained unmatched. For the CDR3, the DNA is TGTGCCAGCAGCGTTGACAGGGGCCGAAACTATGGCTACACCTTC. Amino acids: CASSVDRGRNYGYTF. Together with reference TRBV2 and TRBJ1-2, the CDR3 gives the full variable domain: EPEVTQTPSHQVTQMGQEVILRCVPISNHLYFYWYRQILGQKVEFLVSFYNNEISEKSEIFDDQFSVERPDGSNFTLKIRSTKLEDSAMYFCASSVDRGRNYGYTFGSGTRLTVV.

The rearrangement uses TRBV20-1 and TRBJ2-1; TRBD2 matches 8 bases. Germline CDR1 DFQATT, CDR2 SNEGSKA (reference sequence). There are 10 residues in the CDR3. V was pared by 5 bases and J by 9 bases, with 0 bases of the junction left unmatched. The CDR3: CSALAGEQFF. CDR3 coding DNA: TGCAGTGCTCTAGCGGGTGAGCAGTTCTTC.